This record concerns one TCR beta chain sequence. The data are from a study of blood T cells in healthy people across ages. V shed 7 bases and J 4 bases; nucleotides not matched to a gene: 12. From germline, CDR1 is SGHKS and CDR2 YYEKEE (reference sequence). The CDR3 has 15 residues. PCR was performed a second time for about 6 to 11 cycles using a sample-barcoded 5' primer and a J-beta primer mix. MiXCR was run by TCRdb on the 5' RACE reads, yielding one entry per CDR3 protein. The sample includes nearly 800,000 distinct CDR3 sequences, approximately 60% of them seen just once. This TCR derives from a man aged 35 to 55 in good health. V usage is TRBV5-5 and J usage is TRBJ2-7, with 9 nucleotides matching TRBD1. The sequencing input was blood. Written as DNA, the CDR3 is TGTGCCAGCTCGACGCTATCGGGACAGGGTTACGAGCAGTACTTC. Its protein is CASSTLSGQGYEQYF.